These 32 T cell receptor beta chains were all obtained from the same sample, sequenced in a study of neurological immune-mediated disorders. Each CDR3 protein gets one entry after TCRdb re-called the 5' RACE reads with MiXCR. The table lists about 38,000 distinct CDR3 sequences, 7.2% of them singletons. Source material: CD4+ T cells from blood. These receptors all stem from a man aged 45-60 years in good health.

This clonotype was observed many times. In DNA form, the CDR3 reads TGCGCCAGCAGCCCCCCTACAGGGGTTTCGGCCTACAATGAGCAGTTCTTC. It is translated as CASSPPTGVSAYNEQFF. The chain carries TRBV5-1 and TRBJ2-1, with 7 bases fitting TRBD1. CDR1 is SGHRS and CDR2 is YFSETQ in the germline V gene. After removal of 4 bases from V and 2 bases from J, the junction contained 12 bases not matched to a gene. CDR3 length: 17 residues.

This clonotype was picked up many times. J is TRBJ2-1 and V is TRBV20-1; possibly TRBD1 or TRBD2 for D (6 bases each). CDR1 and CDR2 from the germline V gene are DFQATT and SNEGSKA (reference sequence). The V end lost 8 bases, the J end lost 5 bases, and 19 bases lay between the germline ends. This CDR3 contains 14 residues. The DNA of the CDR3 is TGCAGTCCCCAACCCGGAGGGGGGAACAATGAGCAGTTCTTC. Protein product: CSPQPGGGNNEQFF.

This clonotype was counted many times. Here the CDR3 DNA reads TGTGCCAGCAGCTTAATCGGGGGGAACACTGAAGCTTTCTTT. This codes for CASSLIGGNTEAFF. This chain connects TRBV7-3 to TRBJ1-1, with D perhaps matching TRBD1 (5 bases). Trimming pared 1 base from V and 1 base from J, leaving 7 bases between. From germline, CDR1 is SGHTA and CDR2 FQGTGA. The CDR3 has 14 residues.

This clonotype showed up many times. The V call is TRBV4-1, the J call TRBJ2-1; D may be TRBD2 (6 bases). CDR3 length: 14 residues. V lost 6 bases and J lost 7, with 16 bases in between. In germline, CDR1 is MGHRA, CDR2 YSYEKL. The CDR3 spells CASRPTGLENEQFF. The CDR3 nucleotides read TGCGCCAGCAGGCCCACGGGACTCGAGAATGAGCAGTTCTTC.

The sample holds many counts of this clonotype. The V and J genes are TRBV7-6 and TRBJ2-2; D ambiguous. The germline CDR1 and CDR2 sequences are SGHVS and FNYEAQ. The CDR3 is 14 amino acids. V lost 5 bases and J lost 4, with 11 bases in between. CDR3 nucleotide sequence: TGTGCCAGCAGCCCAGAGGTTCCCACCGGGGAGCTGTTTTTT. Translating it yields CASSPEVPTGELFF.

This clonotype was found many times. The CDR3, as DNA: TGTGCCAGCAGCCCGGCGAACAGGGGGCATGCCGAGCAGTACTTC. Protein: CASSPANRGHAEQYF. V gene TRBV9 combines with J gene TRBJ2-7; 9 nucleotides match TRBD1. Germline loops: CDR1 SGDLS, CDR2 YYNGEE. V lost 4 bases to trimming and J lost 6 bases; unmatched junction nucleotides: 11. There are 15 residues in the CDR3.

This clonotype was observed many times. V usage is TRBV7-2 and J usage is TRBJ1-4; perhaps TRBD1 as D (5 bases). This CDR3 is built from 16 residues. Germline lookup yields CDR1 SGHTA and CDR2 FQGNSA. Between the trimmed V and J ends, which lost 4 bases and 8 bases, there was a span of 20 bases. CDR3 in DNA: TGTGCCAGCAGCTCCCTAGCGGGGGGGGTCCGGGAAAAACTGTTTTTT. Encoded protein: CASSSLAGGVREKLFF.

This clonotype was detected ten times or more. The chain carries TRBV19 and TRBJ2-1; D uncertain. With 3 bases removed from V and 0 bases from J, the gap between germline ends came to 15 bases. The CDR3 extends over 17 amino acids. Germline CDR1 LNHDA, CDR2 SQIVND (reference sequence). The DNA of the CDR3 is TGTGCCAGTAGTATCACGGCCGCAGCGAGCTCCTACAATGAGCAGTTCTTC. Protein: CASSITAAASSYNEQFF.

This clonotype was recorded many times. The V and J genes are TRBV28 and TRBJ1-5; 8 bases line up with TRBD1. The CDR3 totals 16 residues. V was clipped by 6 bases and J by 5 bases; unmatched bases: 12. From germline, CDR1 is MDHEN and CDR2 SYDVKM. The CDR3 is CASRRAGRGPDQPQHF. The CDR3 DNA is TGTGCCAGCAGACGAGCGGGCAGGGGGCCCGATCAGCCCCAGCATTTT.

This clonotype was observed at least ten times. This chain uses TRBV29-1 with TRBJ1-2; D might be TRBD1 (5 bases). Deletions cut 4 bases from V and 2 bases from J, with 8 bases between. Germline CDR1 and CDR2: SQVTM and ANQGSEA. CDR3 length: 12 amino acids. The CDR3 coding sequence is TGCAGCGTTGCGGGGCGGAACTATGGCTACACCTTC. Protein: CSVAGRNYGYTF.

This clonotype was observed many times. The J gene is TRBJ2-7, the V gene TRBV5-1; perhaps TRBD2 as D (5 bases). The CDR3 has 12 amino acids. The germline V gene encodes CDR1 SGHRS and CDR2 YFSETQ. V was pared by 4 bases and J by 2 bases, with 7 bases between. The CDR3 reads CASSLLAYEQYF. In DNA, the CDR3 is TGCGCCAGCAGCCTACTAGCCTACGAGCAGTACTTC.

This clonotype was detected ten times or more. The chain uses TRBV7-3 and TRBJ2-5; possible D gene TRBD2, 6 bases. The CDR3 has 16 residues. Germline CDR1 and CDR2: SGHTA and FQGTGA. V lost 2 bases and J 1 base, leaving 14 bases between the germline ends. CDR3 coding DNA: TGTGCCAGCAGCTTAGGGACTCACCCCCCCCAAGAGACCCAGTACTTC. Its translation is CASSLGTHPPQETQYF.

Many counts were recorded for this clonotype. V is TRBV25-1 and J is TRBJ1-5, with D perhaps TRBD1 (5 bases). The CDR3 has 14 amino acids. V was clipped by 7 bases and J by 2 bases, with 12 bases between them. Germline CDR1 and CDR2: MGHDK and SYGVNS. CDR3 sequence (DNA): TGTGCCAGCAAAACCAGGGTTGGCAATCAGCCCCAGCATTTT. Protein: CASKTRVGNQPQHF.

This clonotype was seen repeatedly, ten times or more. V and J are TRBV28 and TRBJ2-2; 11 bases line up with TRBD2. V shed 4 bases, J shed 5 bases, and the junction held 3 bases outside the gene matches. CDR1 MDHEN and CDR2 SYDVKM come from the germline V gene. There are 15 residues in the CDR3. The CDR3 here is CASSSGTSGTGELFF. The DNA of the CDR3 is TGTGCCAGCAGTTCCGGGACTAGCGGTACCGGGGAGCTGTTTTTT.

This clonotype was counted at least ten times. The CDR3 here is CASSLMGAGGYTF. The CDR3 DNA reads as TGTGCCAGCAGTTTAATGGGGGCGGGTGGCTACACCTTC. This chain uses TRBV12-3 or TRBV12-4 with TRBJ1-2; D perhaps matches TRBD1 (6 bases). The CDR3 length is 13 residues. Trimming shortened V by 2 bases and J by 7 bases, and 11 bases separated the two germline ends.

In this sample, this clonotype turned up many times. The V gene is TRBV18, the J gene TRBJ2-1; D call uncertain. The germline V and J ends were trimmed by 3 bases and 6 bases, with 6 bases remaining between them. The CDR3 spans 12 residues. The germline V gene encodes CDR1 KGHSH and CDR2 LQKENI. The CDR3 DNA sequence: TGTGCCAGCTCACCTCCTCCCAATGAGCAGTTCTTC. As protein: CASSPPPNEQFF. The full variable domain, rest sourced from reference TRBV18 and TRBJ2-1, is NAGVMQNPRHLVRRRGQEARLRCSPMKGHSHVYWYRQLPEEGLKFMVYLQKENIIDESGMPKERFSAEFPKEGPSILRIQQVVRGDSAAYFCASSPPPNEQFFGPGTRLTVL.

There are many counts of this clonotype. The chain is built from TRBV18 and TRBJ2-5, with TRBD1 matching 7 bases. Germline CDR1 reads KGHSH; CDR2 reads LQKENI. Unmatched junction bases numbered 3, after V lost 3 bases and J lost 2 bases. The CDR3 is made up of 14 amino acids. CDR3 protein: CASSPGQKQETQYF. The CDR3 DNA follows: TGTGCCAGCTCACCGGGACAGAAACAAGAGACCCAGTACTTC.

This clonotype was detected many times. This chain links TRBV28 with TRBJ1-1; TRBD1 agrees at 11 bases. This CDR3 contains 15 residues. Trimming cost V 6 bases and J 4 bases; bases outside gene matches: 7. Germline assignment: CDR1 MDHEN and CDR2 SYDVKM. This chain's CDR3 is CASRDPGQGGTEAFF. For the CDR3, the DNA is TGTGCCAGCAGAGACCCGGGACAGGGGGGCACTGAAGCTTTCTTT.

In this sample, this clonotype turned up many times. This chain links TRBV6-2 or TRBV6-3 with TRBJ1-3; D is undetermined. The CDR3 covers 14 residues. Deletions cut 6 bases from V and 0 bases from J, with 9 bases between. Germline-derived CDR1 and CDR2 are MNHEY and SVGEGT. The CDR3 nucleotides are TGTGCCAGCAGGTTCGCCAACTCTGGAAACACCATATATTTT. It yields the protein CASRFANSGNTIYF.

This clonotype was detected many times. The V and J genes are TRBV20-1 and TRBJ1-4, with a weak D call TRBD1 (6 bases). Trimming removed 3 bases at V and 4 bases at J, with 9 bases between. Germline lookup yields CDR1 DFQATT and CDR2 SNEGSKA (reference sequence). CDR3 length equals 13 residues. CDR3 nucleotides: TGCAGTGCTAGCACAGGGCTTAATGAAAAACTGTTTTTT. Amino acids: CSASTGLNEKLFF.

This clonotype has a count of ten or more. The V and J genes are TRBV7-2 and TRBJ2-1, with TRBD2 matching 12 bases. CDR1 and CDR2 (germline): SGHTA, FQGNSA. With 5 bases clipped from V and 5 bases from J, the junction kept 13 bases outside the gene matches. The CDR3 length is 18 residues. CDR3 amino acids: CASSPVGGGLAGNNEQFF. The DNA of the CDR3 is TGTGCCAGCAGCCCAGTCGGTGGAGGACTAGCGGGGAACAATGAGCAGTTCTTC.

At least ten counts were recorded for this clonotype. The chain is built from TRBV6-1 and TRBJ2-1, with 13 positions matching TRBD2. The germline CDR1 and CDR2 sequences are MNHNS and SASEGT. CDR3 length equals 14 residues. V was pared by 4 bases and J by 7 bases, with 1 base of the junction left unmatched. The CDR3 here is CASSGLAGGNEQFF. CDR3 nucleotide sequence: TGTGCCAGCAGTGGACTAGCGGGAGGTAATGAGCAGTTCTTC.

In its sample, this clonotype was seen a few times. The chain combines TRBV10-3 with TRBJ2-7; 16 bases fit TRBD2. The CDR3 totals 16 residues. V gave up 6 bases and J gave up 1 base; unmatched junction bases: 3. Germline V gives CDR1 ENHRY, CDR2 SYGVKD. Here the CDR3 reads CAIRGGLAGGSYEQYF. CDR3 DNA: TGTGCCATCAGGGGGGGACTAGCGGGAGGGTCCTACGAGCAGTACTTC.

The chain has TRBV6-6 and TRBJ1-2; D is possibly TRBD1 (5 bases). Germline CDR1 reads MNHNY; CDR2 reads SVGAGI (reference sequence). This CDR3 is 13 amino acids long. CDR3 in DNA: TGTTCCATCAGAGCCGGGACGAACTATGGCTACACCTTC. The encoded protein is CSIRAGTNYGYTF.

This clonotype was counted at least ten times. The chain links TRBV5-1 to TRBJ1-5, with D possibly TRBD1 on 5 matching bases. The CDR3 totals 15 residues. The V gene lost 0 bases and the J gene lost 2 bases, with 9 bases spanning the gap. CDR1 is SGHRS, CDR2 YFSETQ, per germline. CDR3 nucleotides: TGCGCCAGCAGCTTGGCAGGGATGGGCAATCAGCCCCAGCATTTT. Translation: CASSLAGMGNQPQHF.

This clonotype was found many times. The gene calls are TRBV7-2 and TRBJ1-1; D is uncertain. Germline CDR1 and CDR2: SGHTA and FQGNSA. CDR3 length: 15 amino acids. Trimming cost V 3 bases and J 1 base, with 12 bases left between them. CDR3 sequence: CASSFGDRRNTEAFF. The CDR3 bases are TGTGCCAGCAGCTTCGGGGATAGGAGGAACACTGAAGCTTTCTTT.

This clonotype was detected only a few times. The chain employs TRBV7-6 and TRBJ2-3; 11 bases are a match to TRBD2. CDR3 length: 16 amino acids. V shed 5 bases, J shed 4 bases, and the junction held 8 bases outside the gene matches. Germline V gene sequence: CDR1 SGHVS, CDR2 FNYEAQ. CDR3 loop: CASSPLAGGGPDTQYF. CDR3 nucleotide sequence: TGTGCCAGCAGCCCATTAGCGGGAGGGGGCCCAGATACGCAGTATTTT.

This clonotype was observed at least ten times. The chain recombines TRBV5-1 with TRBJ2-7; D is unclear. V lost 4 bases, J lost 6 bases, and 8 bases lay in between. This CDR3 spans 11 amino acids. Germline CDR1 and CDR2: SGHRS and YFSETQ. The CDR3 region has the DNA TGCGCCAGCAGCATCAGGCGCGAGCAGTACTTC. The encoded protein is CASSIRREQYF.

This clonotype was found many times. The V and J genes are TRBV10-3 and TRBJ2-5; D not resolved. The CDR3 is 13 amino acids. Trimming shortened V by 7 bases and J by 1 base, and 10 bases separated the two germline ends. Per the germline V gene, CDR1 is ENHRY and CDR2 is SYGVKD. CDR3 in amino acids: CAINGRAQETQYF. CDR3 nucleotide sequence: TGTGCCATCAATGGTAGGGCCCAAGAGACCCAGTACTTC.

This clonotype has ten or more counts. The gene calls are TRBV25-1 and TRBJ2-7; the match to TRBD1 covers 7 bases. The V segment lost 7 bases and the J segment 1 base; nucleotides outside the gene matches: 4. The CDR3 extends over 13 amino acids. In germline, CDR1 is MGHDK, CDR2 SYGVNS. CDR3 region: CASTGQASYEQYF. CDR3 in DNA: TGTGCCAGCACTGGACAGGCGTCCTACGAGCAGTACTTC.

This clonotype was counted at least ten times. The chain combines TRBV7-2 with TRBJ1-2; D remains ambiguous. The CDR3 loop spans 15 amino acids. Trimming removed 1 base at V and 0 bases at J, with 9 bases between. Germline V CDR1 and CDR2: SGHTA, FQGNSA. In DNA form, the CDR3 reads TGTGCCAGCAGCTTAGTCGGCAGAGCTAACTATGGCTACACCTTC. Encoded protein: CASSLVGRANYGYTF.

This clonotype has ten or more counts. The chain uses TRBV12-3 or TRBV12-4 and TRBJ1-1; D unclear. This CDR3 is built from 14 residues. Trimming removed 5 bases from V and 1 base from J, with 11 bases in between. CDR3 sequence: CASSPLSANTEAFF. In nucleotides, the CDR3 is TGTGCCAGCAGTCCTTTGTCGGCGAACACTGAAGCTTTCTTT.